The clone carrying this T cell receptor (beta chain) was recorded a few times. Its antigen remains unidentified. This sample stems from a study of blood T cells in healthy people across ages. Whole-study findings and limits: With age, beta diversity per million T cells declined roughly linearly, significantly by roughly 40. Comparison with aged donors showed that long-lived donors had more naive CD4+ cells and higher diversity.

With a J-beta primer mix and a sample-barcoded 5' primer, a second PCR ran about 7 to 12 cycles. TCRdb reanalysed the 5' RACE reads using MiXCR and keeps one entry per CDR3 protein. The sample has about 1.4 million distinct CDR3 sequences; 59% are singletons. The specimen was blood. The source of this sequence is a man between 18 and 29 years old in good health.

The CDR3 spells CASSTDWERRYEQYF. The CDR3 DNA is TGTGCCAGCAGCACAGACTGGGAGCGGCGCTACGAGCAGTACTTC. The chain carries TRBV7-2 and TRBJ2-7, with D tentatively TRBD2 (5 bases). Deletions cut 5 bases from V and 3 bases from J, with 17 bases between. CDR1 SGHTA and CDR2 FQGNSA come from the germline V gene. The CDR3 has 15 amino acids.